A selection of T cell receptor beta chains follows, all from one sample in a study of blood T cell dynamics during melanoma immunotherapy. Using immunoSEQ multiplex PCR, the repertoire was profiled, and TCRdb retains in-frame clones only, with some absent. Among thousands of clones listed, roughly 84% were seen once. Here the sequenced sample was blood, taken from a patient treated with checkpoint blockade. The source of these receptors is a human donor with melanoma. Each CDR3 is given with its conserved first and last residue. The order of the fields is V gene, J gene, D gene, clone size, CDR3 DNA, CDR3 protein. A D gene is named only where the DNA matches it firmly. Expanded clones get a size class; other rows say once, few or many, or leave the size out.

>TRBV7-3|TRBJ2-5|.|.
TGTGCCAGCAGCTTACAGGGGCCAAGAGGAGAGCAGTACTTC
CASSLQGPRGEQYF
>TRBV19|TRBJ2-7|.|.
TGTGCCAGTAGTATAGACCAGGGAAACGAGCAGTACTTC
CASSIDQGNEQYF
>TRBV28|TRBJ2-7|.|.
TGTGCCAGCAGTTTACCCGGGACTGCATCCCACGAGCAGTACTTC
CASSLPGTASHEQYF
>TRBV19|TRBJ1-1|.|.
TGTGCCAGTAGAGTAGGGGGGGTCTTGAACACTGAAGCTTTCTTT
CASRVGGVLNTEAFF
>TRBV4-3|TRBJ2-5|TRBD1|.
TGCGCCAGCAGCCAAGTCAACAGGGGTAGAGAGACCCAGTACTTC
CASSQVNRGRETQYF
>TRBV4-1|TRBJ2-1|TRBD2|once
TGCGCCAGCAGCCTTGTCGGGACTAGCAGAATTGATGAGCAGTTCTTC
CASSLVGTSRIDEQFF
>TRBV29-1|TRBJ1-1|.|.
TGCAGCGTTGATGCCGGAACGAACACTGAAGCTTTCTTT
CSVDAGTNTEAFF
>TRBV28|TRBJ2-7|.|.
TGTGCCAGCAGTTTAGACAGACCCTACGAGCAGTACTTC
CASSLDRPYEQYF
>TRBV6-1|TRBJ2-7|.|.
TGTGCAACCCGCGGAGGAGGGGGCCACGAGCAGTACTTC
CATRGGGGHEQYF
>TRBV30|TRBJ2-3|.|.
TGTGCCTGGGCTGTAAATAGGGGTTTTCTAGTTGCCGATACGCAGTATTTT
CAWAVNRGFLVADTQYF
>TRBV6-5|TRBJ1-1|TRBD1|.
TGTGCCAGCAAGACAACCGGGACAGCCAACACTGAAGCTTTCTTT
CASKTTGTANTEAFF
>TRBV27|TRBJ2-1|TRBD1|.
TGTGCCAGCAGTTTATGGGGACAGGGGGTAAGGGAGCAGTTCTTC
CASSLWGQGVREQFF
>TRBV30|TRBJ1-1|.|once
TGTGCCTGGAGGGGCGGGGTTGCCACTGAAGCTTTCTTT
CAWRGGVATEAFF
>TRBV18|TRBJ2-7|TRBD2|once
TGTGCCAGCTCACCGGCCGACTATAGCGGGAGGTCCTACGAGCAGTACTTC
CASSPADYSGRSYEQYF
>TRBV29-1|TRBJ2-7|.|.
TGCAGCATGACCAGGGGTTACGAGCAGTACTTC
CSMTRGYEQYF
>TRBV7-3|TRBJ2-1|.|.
TGTGCCAGCAGCTTACACCCCACAGGGAATGAGCAGTTCTTC
CASSLHPTGNEQFF
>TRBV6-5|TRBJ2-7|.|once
TGTGCCAGCAGTCACGGGGCCGGGCCGCTAACGGAGCAGTACTTC
CASSHGAGPLTEQYF
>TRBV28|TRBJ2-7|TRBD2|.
TGTGCCAGCAGCAAAGCCGGGACTAGCCCCATCTACGAGCAGTACTTC
CASSKAGTSPIYEQYF
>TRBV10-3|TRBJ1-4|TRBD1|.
TGTGCCACGGGGGGACAGGCCGGAACGGCATCTAATGAAAAACTGTTTTTT
CATGGQAGTASNEKLFF
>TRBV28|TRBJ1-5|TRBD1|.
TGTGCCAGCGCCCCAGGGGGTTTAGAACAGCCCCAGCATTTT
CASAPGGLEQPQHF
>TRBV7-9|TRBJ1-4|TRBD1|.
TGTGCCAGCACCTCAGGGGGAGAAGAAAAACTGTTTTTT
CASTSGGEEKLFF
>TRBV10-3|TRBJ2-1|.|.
TGTGCCATCAGTGAATGGGACTCCTACAATGAGCAGTTCTTC
CAISEWDSYNEQFF
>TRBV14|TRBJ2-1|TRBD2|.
TGTGCCAGCAGTTACGGGACTAGCGGGAAAGGGGACAATGAGCAGTTCTTC
CASSYGTSGKGDNEQFF
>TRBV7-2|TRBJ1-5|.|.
TGTGCCAGCAGCTCCAAGGGGGGAGGCAATCAGCCCCAGCATTTT
CASSSKGGGNQPQHF
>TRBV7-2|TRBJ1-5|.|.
TGTGCCAGCAGCTTAGAGGCAGGGGTAAGCAATCAGCCCCAGCATTTT
CASSLEAGVSNQPQHF
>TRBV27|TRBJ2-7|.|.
TGTGCCAGCAGTCGACTTTTGGGGATGAAGTCCTACGAGCAGTACTTC
CASSRLLGMKSYEQYF
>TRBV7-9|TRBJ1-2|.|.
TGTGCCAGCAGCTTAGTCGAAACCAACTATGGCTACACCTTC
CASSLVETNYGYTF
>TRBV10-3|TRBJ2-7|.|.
TGTGCCACCCTCAAGGGACACCCTACACTTGCCTACGAGCAGTACTTC
CATLKGHPTLAYEQYF
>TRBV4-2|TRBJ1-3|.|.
TGTGCCAGCAGCCAAGATGTGGGGTCGGGAAACACCATATATTTT
CASSQDVGSGNTIYF
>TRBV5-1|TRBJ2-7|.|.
TGCGCCAGCAGCTATGCCGGACCCTACGAGCAGTACTTC
CASSYAGPYEQYF
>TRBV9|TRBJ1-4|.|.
TGTGCCAGCAGCGTAGAGGGAGCAACTAATGAAAAACTGTTTTTT
CASSVEGATNEKLFF
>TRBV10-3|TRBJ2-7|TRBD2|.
TGTGCCATCAGCGATGCGACTAGCGGGCCTAAGAGCTCCTACGAGCAGTACTTC
CAISDATSGPKSSYEQYF
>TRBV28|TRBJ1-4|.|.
TGTGCCAGCAGTTTACGGTCAACTAATGAAAAACTGTTTTTT
CASSLRSTNEKLFF
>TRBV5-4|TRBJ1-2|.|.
TGTGCCAGCAGCGAGGGGAGCTGGGGTGGCTACACCTTC
CASSEGSWGGYTF
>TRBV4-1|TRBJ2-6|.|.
TGCGCCAGCAGCCCCCGACAAACTTCTGGGGCCAACGTCCTGACTTTC
CASSPRQTSGANVLTF
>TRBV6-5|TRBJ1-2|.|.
TGTGCCAGCAAATCAAGAGGCTATGGCTACACCTTC
CASKSRGYGYTF
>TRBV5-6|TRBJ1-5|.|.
TGTGCCAGCAGCTTGGCTCGGGGGGCGCGAAATCAGCCCCAGCATTTT
CASSLARGARNQPQHF
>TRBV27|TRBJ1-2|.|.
TGTGCCAGCAGTTTATCGGGGGGGTTAGGGAGTGGCTACACCTTC
CASSLSGGLGSGYTF
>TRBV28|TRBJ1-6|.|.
TGTGCCAGCAGTTCCAACCGGGCAGGCGTTTATAATTCACCCCTCCACTTT
CASSSNRAGVYNSPLHF
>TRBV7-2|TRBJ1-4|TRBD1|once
TGTGCCAGCACCCGACAGGGGAATGAAAAACTGTTTTTT
CASTRQGNEKLFF
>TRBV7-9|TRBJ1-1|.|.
TGTGCCAGCAACGAACCCAGATTGGACACTGAAGCTTTCTTT
CASNEPRLDTEAFF
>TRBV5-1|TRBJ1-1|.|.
TGCGCCAGCAGCTCCGCCTCGGGACACCAAAAAGCTTTCTTT
CASSSASGHQKAFF
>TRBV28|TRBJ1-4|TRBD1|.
TGTGCAATAAAAGGACAGGGCCGGCCTAATGAAAAACTGTTTTTT
CAIKGQGRPNEKLFF
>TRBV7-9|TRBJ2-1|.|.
TGTGCCAGCAGCACCCCAGGAGTCTCCTACAATGAGCAGTTCTTC
CASSTPGVSYNEQFF